A single sample gave rise to the 25 T cell receptor beta chains below, sequenced in a study of Ad26.COV2.S vaccination and SARS-CoV-2 variants. Assay used: immunoSEQ multiplex PCR; TCRdb lists only in-frame clones, some missing. Of 500,000 or so clones in the sample, around 90% were seen once. Treatment reported: about 20 received Ad26.COV2.S at low or high dose, single or two shots; roughly five received placebo; per-sample allocation not given. Repertoires come from day 63 after the first vaccine or placebo injection. Sample: peripheral blood, taken in a trial of Ad26.COV2.S vaccine versus placebo. These receptors all stem from a person aged 18-60 years who received the Ad26.COV2.S COVID-19 vaccine or a placebo.

The CDR3 is CATSDRLAGGGNEQFF. The CDR3 nucleotides read TGTGCCACCAGTGACAGACTAGCGGGAGGGGGCAATGAGCAGTTCTTC. The V gene is TRBV24-1, the J gene TRBJ2-1, with TRBD2 matching over 14 bases. Germline CDR1 is KGHDR and CDR2 is SFDVKD. The V segment lost 4 bases and the J segment 6 bases; nucleotides outside the gene matches: 4. The CDR3 sequence is 16 residues long.

This chain uses TRBV19 with TRBJ2-7; D perhaps matches TRBD1 (6 bases). Between the trimmed V and J ends, which lost 4 bases and 2 bases, there was a span of 9 bases. The CDR3 covers 13 residues. Germline CDR1 LNHDA, CDR2 SQIVND (reference sequence). CDR3 residues: CASSKGGAYEQYF. Written as DNA, the CDR3 is TGTGCCAGTAGTAAAGGGGGAGCCTACGAGCAGTACTTC.

The V call is TRBV11-2, the J call TRBJ2-2; D unresolved. Germline CDR1 SGHAT, CDR2 FQNNGV. V lost 4 bases, J lost 1 base, and 7 bases lay in between. CDR3 length equals 14 residues. Written as DNA, the CDR3 is TGTGCCAGCAGCTACCTCCAGAACACCGGGGAGCTGTTTTTT. This translates into CASSYLQNTGELFF.

The V and J genes are TRBV7-2 and TRBJ2-7; D is perhaps TRBD1 (6 bases). In germline, CDR1 is SGHTA, CDR2 FQGNSA. The V and J ends lost 1 base and 0 bases respectively, with 10 bases between them. The CDR3 sequence is 15 residues long. CDR3 in amino acids: CASSLVQGLSYEQYF. The CDR3 DNA follows: TGTGCCAGCAGCTTAGTACAGGGCCTCTCCTACGAGCAGTACTTC.

This sequence joins TRBV7-8 and TRBJ1-1, with 7 bases aligning to TRBD1. The J segment lost 4 bases and the V segment lost 5 bases, leaving 7 bases of the junction unmatched. The CDR3 contains 14 residues. CDR1 and CDR2 from the germline V gene are SGHVS and FQNEAQ. The CDR3: CASSRDRVSTEAFF. The CDR3 coding sequence is TGTGCCAGCAGCCGAGACAGGGTGAGCACTGAAGCTTTCTTT.

CDR3 in amino acids: CASSLASGSYNEQFF. The CDR3 DNA is TGCGCCAGCAGCTTGGCTAGCGGCTCCTACAATGAGCAGTTCTTC. This chain uses TRBV5-1 with TRBJ2-1; 7 bases line up with TRBD2. Looked up from germline, CDR1 is SGHRS and CDR2 is YFSETQ. The CDR3 covers 15 residues. With V trimmed by 0 bases and J by 0 bases, 0 bases remained unmatched.

This rearrangement joins TRBV6-5 to TRBJ2-7; D is ambiguous. This CDR3 has 11 residues. V lost 7 bases and J lost 9, with 13 bases in between. Per the germline V gene, CDR1 is MNHEY and CDR2 is SVGAGI. The CDR3 nucleotides read TGTGCCAGCACTTCAGGAGACACGCAGTACTTC. This gives the protein CASTSGDTQYF.

Note on this clone: A junction boundary mismatches the germline segment, possibly from a read error. This chain connects TRBV7-2 to TRBJ2-3, with D maybe TRBD2 (5 bases). The CDR3 loop spans 13 amino acids. From germline, CDR1 is SGHTA and CDR2 FQGNSA. DNA of the CDR3: TGTGCCAGCAGCCTAGCACCCCCCGATACGCAGTATTTT. It yields the protein CASSLAPPDTQYF.

The gene calls are TRBV5-1 and TRBJ2-7, with D possibly being TRBD1 (5 bases). CDR3 length: 15 amino acids. The ends were cut back, 0 bases at V and 2 bases at J, with 12 bases in the middle. CDR1 is SGHRS, CDR2 YFSETQ, per germline. The chain's CDR3 is CASSLAQGKTYEQYF. The CDR3, as DNA: TGCGCCAGCAGCTTGGCTCAGGGAAAAACCTACGAGCAGTACTTC. Together with reference TRBV5-1 and TRBJ2-7, the CDR3 gives the full variable domain: KAGVTQTPRYLIKTRGQQVTLSCSPISGHRSVSWYQQTPGQGLQFLFEYFSETQRNKGNFPGRFSGRQFSNSRSEMNVSTLELGDSALYLCASSLAQGKTYEQYFGPGTRLTVT.

The V gene is TRBV6-2 or TRBV6-3, the J gene TRBJ2-3; D call uncertain. The CDR3 totals 14 residues. The V end lost 4 bases, the J end lost 5 bases, and 13 bases lay between the germline ends. Germline CDR1 reads MNHEY; CDR2 reads SVGEGT. The CDR3 is CASSLLKMLDTQYF. In DNA, the CDR3 is TGTGCCAGCAGTTTACTCAAGATGTTAGATACGCAGTATTTT.

On this clone: The sample has other DNA sequences that encode this CDR3 too. The CDR3 DNA follows: TGCGCCAGCAGCTTGGGGGGGACTAGCGGGAACAATGAGCAGTTCTTC. This sequence encodes CASSLGGTSGNNEQFF. V usage is TRBV5-1 and J usage is TRBJ2-1; TRBD2 matches at 13 bases. The CDR3 is made up of 16 amino acids. Germline trimming cut 0 bases from V and 5 bases from J; bases unmatched to any gene: 2. Germline V gives CDR1 SGHRS, CDR2 YFSETQ.

The V call is TRBV27, the J call TRBJ1-1; 9 bases agree with TRBD1. This CDR3 is 15 amino acids long. The V gene's germline CDR1 is MNHEY and CDR2 SMNVEV (reference sequence). The ends lost 6 bases at V and 3 bases at J; junction bases unmatched: 8. The CDR3 sequence: CASRWTGVRDTEAFF. For the CDR3, the DNA is TGTGCCAGCAGATGGACAGGGGTTAGGGACACTGAAGCTTTCTTT.

This chain joins TRBV10-3 and TRBJ1-2, with TRBD1 matching over 10 bases. The V and J ends lost 7 bases and 0 bases, in that order; junction bases with no gene match: 5. The CDR3 loop spans 15 amino acids. Germline-derived CDR1 and CDR2 are ENHRY and SYGVKD. CDR3 sequence reads: CAITPGQGANYGYTF. DNA for the CDR3: TGTGCCATCACCCCAGGACAGGGGGCTAACTATGGCTACACCTTC.

This sequence joins TRBV27 and TRBJ2-5; D not certain. Germline CDR1 reads MNHEY; CDR2 reads SMNVEV (reference sequence). The CDR3 contains 14 residues. V lost 5 bases, J lost 5 bases, and 15 bases lay in between. CDR3 in DNA: TGTGCCAGCAGTCCCTGGTCCCGATCGGAGACCCAGTACTTC. This translates into CASSPWSRSETQYF.

J is TRBJ1-2 and V is TRBV6-5, with a possible D match to TRBD1 (6 bases). Trimming removed 0 bases from V and 8 bases from J, with 16 bases in between. The CDR3 is made up of 15 amino acids. CDR1 MNHEY and CDR2 SVGAGI come from the germline V gene. The CDR3 region is CASSYSRTAGRGYTF. As DNA, the CDR3 is TGTGCCAGCAGTTACTCCCGGACAGCAGGTAGAGGCTACACCTTC.

This chain links TRBV3-1 (or the pseudogene TRBV3-2) with TRBJ1-2; D is perhaps TRBD1 (5 bases). Germline lookup yields CDR1 LGHDT and CDR2 YNNKEL (reference sequence). CDR3 length equals 14 residues. Trimming took 2 bases from V and 4 from J, leaving 11 bases between them. CDR3 amino acids: CASSQSDSFYGYTF. CDR3 nucleotide sequence: TGTGCCAGCAGCCAATCTGACAGTTTCTATGGCTACACCTTC.

The rearrangement uses TRBV6-6 and TRBJ1-2, with TRBD1 matching 7 bases. Germline V lookup: CDR1 MNHNY, CDR2 SVGAGI (reference sequence). The length of the CDR3 is 13 residues. With V trimmed by 4 bases and J by 13 bases, 12 bases remained unmatched. The CDR3 DNA reads as TGTGCCAGCAGTTCTCCTCCGGCAGGGGGACTCACCTTC. Protein sequence: CASSSPPAGGLTF.

V gene TRBV6-2 or TRBV6-3 combines with J gene TRBJ2-7; 9 bases map to TRBD1. The V gene end was trimmed by 2 bases and the J gene end by 4 bases; junction bases not matched to a gene: 3. This CDR3 has 14 residues. Per germline, CDR1 MNHEY and CDR2 SVGEGT. In nucleotides, the CDR3 is TGTGCCAGCAGTTACCAAGACAGGGGGTACGAGCAGTACTTC. Encoded protein: CASSYQDRGYEQYF.

The rearrangement uses TRBV27 and TRBJ1-1; D is uncertain. The CDR3 is 12 amino acids. V was trimmed by 4 bases and J by 4 bases, leaving 7 bases between them. Germline lookup yields CDR1 MNHEY and CDR2 SMNVEV (reference sequence). The CDR3 nucleotides are TGTGCCAGCAGTTCGGTGGGCACTGAAGCTTTCTTT. Translating gives CASSSVGTEAFF.

V usage is TRBV5-4 and J usage is TRBJ2-2; D is perhaps TRBD1 or TRBD2 (5 bases each). The ends were cut back, 7 bases at V and 1 base at J, with 11 bases in the middle. Per germline, CDR1 SGHNT and CDR2 YYREEE (reference sequence). This CDR3 region has 14 residues. Written as DNA, the CDR3 is TGTGCCAGCCACCGGGACGGGAACACCGGGGAGCTGTTTTTT. Protein sequence: CASHRDGNTGELFF.

In DNA, the CDR3 is TGTGCCAGCAGTTTACTTTCTAGAACGCGCGACAATGAGCAGTTCTTC. Translating gives CASSLLSRTRDNEQFF. V and J are TRBV27 and TRBJ2-1; D call uncertain. Trimming took 2 bases from V and 5 from J, leaving 16 bases between them. This CDR3 has 16 residues. Looked up from germline, CDR1 is MNHEY and CDR2 is SMNVEV (reference sequence).

The chain has TRBV5-1 and TRBJ2-1, with no clear D. The CDR3 runs 17 residues. CDR1 and CDR2 from the germline V gene are SGHRS and YFSETQ. V was trimmed by 5 bases and J by 1 base, leaving 19 bases between them. DNA for the CDR3: TGCGCCAGCAGACTGGTGCCACTGGGTACTTCCTACAATGAGCAGTTCTTC. Protein product: CASRLVPLGTSYNEQFF. Looking up the rest from reference TRBV5-1 and TRBJ2-1 gives the full variable domain: KAGVTQTPRYLIKTRGQQVTLSCSPISGHRSVSWYQQTPGQGLQFLFEYFSETQRNKGNFPGRFSGRQFSNSRSEMNVSTLELGDSALYLCASRLVPLGTSYNEQFFGPGTRLTVL.

CDR3 in amino acids: CASSERGQGTAFF. The CDR3 bases are TGTGCCAGCAGTGAGCGGGGACAGGGTACGGCTTTCTTT. This chain uses TRBV6-1 with TRBJ1-1; 9 bases align to TRBD1. With 3 bases clipped from V and 11 bases from J, the junction kept 7 bases outside the gene matches. The length of the CDR3 is 13 residues. The germline CDR1 and CDR2 sequences are MNHNS and SASEGT.

This chain joins TRBV10-1 and TRBJ1-5; possible D gene TRBD1, 5 bases. The V gene's germline CDR1 is WNHNN and CDR2 SYGVQD (reference sequence). V lost 10 bases and J lost 10, with 11 bases in between. The CDR3 spans 10 residues. CDR3: CATPRGPQHF. As DNA, the CDR3 is TGCGCCACCCCGAGGGGCCCCCAGCATTTT.

This sequence joins TRBV28 and TRBJ1-6, with 7 bases matching TRBD1. Looked up from germline, CDR1 is MDHEN and CDR2 is SYDVKM. The CDR3 is 16 amino acids. The trim removed 6 bases at V and 10 bases at J, leaving 15 bases unmatched. The DNA of the CDR3 is TGTGCCAGCAGGCCCCTAATGGCAGGGGGGGTCTCACCCCTCCACTTT. The encoded protein is CASRPLMAGGVSPLHF.